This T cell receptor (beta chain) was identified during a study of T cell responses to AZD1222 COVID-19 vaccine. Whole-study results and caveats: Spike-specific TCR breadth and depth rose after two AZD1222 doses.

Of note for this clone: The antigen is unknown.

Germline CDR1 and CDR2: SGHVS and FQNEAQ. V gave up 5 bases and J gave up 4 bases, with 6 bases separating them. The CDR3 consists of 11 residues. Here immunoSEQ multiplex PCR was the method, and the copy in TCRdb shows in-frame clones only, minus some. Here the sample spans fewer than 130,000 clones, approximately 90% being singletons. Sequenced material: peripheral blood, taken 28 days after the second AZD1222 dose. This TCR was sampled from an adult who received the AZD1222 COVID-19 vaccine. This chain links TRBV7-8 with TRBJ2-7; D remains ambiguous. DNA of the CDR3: TGTGCCAGCAGCACCCAGTACGAGCAGTACTTC. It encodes CASSTQYEQYF.